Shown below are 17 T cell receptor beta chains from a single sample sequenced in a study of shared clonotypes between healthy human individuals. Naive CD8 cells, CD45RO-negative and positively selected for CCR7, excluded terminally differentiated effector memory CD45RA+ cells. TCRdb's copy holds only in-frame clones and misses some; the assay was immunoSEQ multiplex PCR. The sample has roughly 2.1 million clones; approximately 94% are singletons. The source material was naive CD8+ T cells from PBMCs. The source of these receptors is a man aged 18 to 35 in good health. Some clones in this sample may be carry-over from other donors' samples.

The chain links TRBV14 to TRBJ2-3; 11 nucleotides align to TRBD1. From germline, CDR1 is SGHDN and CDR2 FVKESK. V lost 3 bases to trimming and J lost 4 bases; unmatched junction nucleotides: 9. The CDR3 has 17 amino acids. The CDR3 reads CASSHGRDRGISDTQYF. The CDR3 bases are TGTGCCAGCAGCCACGGTCGGGACAGGGGGATATCAGATACGCAGTATTTT.

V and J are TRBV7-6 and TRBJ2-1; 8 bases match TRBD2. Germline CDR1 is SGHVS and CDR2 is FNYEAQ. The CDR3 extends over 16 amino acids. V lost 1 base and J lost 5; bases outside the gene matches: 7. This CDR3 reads CASSLEGGRFNNEQFF. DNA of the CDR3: TGTGCCAGCAGCTTAGAGGGCGGGAGGTTTAACAATGAGCAGTTCTTC.

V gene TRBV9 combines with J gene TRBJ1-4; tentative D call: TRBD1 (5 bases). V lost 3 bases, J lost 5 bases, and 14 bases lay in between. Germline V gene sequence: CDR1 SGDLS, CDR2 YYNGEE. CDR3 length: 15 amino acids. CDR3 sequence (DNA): TGTGCCAGCAGCGCGGATTGGGGCATCAATGAAAAACTGTTTTTT. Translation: CASSADWGINEKLFF. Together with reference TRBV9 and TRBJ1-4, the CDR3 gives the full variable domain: DSGVTQTPKHLITATGQRVTLRCSPRSGDLSVYWYQQSLDQGLQFLIQYYNGEERAKGNILERFSAQQFPDLHSELNLSSLELGDSALYFCASSADWGINEKLFFGSGTQLSVL.

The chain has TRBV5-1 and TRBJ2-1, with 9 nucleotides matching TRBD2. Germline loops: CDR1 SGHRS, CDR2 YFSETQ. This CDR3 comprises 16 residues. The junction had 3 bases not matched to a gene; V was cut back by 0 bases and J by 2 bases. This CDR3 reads CASSLGREGPYNEQFF. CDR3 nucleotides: TGCGCCAGCAGCTTGGGGCGGGAGGGACCCTACAATGAGCAGTTCTTC.

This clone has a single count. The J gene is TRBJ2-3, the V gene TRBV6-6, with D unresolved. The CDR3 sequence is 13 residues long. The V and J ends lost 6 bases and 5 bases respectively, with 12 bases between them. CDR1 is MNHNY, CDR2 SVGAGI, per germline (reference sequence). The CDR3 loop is CASRGYQVDTQYF. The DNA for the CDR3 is TGTGCCAGCAGGGGATACCAAGTAGATACGCAGTATTTT.

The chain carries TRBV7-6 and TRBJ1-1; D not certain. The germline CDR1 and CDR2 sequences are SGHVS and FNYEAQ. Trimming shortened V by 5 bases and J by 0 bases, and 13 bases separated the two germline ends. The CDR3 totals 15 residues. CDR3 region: CASSPRESMNTEAFF. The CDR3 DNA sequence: TGTGCCAGCAGCCCGCGGGAGAGTATGAACACTGAAGCTTTCTTT.

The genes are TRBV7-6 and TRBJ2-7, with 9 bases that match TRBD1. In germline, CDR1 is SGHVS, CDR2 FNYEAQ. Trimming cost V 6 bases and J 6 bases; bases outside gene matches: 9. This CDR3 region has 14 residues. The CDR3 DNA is TGTGCCAGCAGACCCGGGACAGGGAGCGGCGAGCAGTACTTC. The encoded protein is CASRPGTGSGEQYF.

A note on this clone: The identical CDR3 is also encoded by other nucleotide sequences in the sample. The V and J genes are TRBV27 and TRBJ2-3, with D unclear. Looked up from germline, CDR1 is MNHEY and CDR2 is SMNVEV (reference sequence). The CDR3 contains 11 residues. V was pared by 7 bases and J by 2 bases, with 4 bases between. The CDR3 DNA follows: TGTGCCAGCAAATCCACAGATACGCAGTATTTT. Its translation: CASKSTDTQYF.

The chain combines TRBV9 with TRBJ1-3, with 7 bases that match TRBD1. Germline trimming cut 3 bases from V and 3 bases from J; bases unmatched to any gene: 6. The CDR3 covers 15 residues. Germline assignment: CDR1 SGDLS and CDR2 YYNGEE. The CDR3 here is CASSEQGLGGNTIYF. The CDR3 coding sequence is TGTGCCAGCAGCGAACAGGGGCTCGGTGGAAACACCATATATTTT.

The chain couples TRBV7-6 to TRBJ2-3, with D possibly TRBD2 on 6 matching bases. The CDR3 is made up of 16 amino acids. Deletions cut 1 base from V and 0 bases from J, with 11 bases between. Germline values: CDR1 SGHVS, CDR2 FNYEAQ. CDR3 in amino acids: CASSLETGTSTDTQYF. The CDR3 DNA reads TGTGCCAGCAGCTTAGAGACCGGGACTAGCACAGATACGCAGTATTTT.

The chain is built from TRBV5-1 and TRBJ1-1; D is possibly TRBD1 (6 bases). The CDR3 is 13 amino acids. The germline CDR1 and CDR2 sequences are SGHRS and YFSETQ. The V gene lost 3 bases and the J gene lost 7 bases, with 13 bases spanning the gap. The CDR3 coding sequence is TGCGCCAGCAGCTCCGGGACAAGAGTTGAAGCTTTCTTT. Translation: CASSSGTRVEAFF.

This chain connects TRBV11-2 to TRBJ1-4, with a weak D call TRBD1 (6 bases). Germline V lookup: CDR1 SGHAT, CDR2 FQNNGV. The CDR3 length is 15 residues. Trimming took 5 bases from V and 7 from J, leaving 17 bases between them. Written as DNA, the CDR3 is TGTGCCAGCAGCCCCGGGGGGGGGCAGGGTGAAAAACTGTTTTTT. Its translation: CASSPGGGQGEKLFF.

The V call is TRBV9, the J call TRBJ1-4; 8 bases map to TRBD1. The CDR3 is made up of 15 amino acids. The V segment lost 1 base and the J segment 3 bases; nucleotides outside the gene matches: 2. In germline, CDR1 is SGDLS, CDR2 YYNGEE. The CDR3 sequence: CASSVKDRANEKLFF. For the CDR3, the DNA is TGTGCCAGCAGCGTAAAGGACAGGGCTAATGAAAAACTGTTTTTT.

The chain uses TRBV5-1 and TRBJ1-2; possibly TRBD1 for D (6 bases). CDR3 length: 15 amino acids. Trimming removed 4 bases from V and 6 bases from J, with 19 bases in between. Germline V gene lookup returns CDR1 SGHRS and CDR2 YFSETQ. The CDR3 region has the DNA TGCGCCAGCAGCCTGCTGTTAGGGGGTAAGGATGGCTACACCTTC. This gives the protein CASSLLLGGKDGYTF.

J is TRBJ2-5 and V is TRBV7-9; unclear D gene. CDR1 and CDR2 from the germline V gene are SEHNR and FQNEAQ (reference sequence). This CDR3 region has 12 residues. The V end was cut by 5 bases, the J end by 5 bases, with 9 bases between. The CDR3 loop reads CASSTLQETQYF. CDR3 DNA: TGTGCCAGCAGCACCCTCCAGGAGACCCAGTACTTC.

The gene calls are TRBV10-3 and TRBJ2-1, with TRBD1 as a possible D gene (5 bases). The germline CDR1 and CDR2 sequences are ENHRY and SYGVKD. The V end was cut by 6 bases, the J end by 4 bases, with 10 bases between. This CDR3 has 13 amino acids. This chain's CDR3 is CAISSGLYNEQFF. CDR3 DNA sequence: TGTGCCATCAGCTCAGGGCTTTACAATGAGCAGTTCTTC.

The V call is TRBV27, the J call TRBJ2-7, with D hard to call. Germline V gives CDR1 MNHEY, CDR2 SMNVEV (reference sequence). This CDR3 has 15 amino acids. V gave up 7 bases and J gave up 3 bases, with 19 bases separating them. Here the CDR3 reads CASTTRGKKGYEQYF. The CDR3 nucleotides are TGTGCCAGCACCACCCGTGGGAAGAAGGGCTACGAGCAGTACTTC.